These 24 T cell receptor beta chains came from one sample sequenced in a study of T cell responses to AZD1222 COVID-19 vaccine. The method was immunoSEQ multiplex PCR; TCRdb's version includes in-frame clones alone and lacks a portion of them. The sample has roughly 270,000 clones, around 93% seen once. This material consisted of peripheral blood, taken 28 days after the second AZD1222 dose. These receptors were collected from an adult who received the AZD1222 COVID-19 vaccine.

The chain carries TRBV18 and TRBJ2-2; possibly TRBD1 for D (6 bases). Trimming pared 5 bases from V and 5 bases from J, leaving 12 bases between. The CDR3 extends over 14 amino acids. The germline gives CDR1 KGHSH, CDR2 LQKENI. The CDR3 protein is CASSENRVTGELFF. The DNA for the CDR3 is TGTGCCAGCTCAGAGAACAGGGTGACCGGGGAGCTGTTTTTT.

V and J are TRBV2 and TRBJ1-1; tentative D call: TRBD1 (5 bases). The CDR3 consists of 12 residues. Trimming shortened V by 7 bases and J by 7 bases, and 13 bases separated the two germline ends. CDR1 is SNHLY, CDR2 FYNNEI, per germline. The CDR3 loop is CASNRPTLEAFF. Here the CDR3 DNA reads TGTGCCAGCAACAGGCCAACCCTTGAAGCTTTCTTT.

This chain uses TRBV12-3 or TRBV12-4 with TRBJ2-1, with TRBD2 as a possible D gene (5 bases). V dropped 1 base and J dropped 6 bases, with 7 bases sitting between them. The CDR3 spans 13 residues. The CDR3 DNA reads TGTGCCAGCAGTTTAGGGAGGCGCAATGAGCAGTTCTTC. Amino acid sequence: CASSLGRRNEQFF.

The rearrangement links TRBV4-2 to TRBJ1-2; unclear D gene. Trimming took off 0 bases at V and 2 bases at J, with 10 bases between the two ends. Germline V lookup: CDR1 LGHNA, CDR2 YNFKEQ. The CDR3 runs 15 residues. The CDR3: CASSQDVAENYGYTF. The CDR3 coding sequence is TGTGCCAGCAGCCAAGATGTAGCAGAGAACTATGGCTACACCTTC.

The rearrangement uses TRBV28 and TRBJ2-2, with 7 bases that match TRBD1. Germline assignment: CDR1 MDHEN and CDR2 SYDVKM. This CDR3 is 13 amino acids long. V was pared by 8 bases and J by 4 bases, with 4 bases of the junction left unmatched. Written as DNA, the CDR3 is TGTGCCAGCCGGGACAGTCTCACCGGGGAGCTGTTTTTT. Translation: CASRDSLTGELFF.

This chain joins TRBV28 and TRBJ1-1, with TRBD1 as a possible D gene (6 bases). V lost 2 bases to trimming and J lost 10 bases, with 8 bases between them. The germline CDR1 and CDR2 sequences are MDHEN and SYDVKM. The CDR3 has 11 residues. CDR3 in amino acids: CASSLRGAAFF. As DNA, the CDR3 is TGTGCCAGCAGTTTACGGGGGGCAGCTTTCTTT.

The chain recombines TRBV5-8 with TRBJ2-2; no clear D gene. This CDR3 contains 11 residues. V was shortened by 5 bases and J by 2 bases, with 1 base between the two germline ends. Germline loops: CDR1 SGHTS, CDR2 YDEGEE. Here the CDR3 DNA reads TGTGCCAGCAGAAACACCGGGGAGCTGTTTTTT. It codes for CASRNTGELFF.

The gene calls are TRBV5-5 and TRBJ1-2; 7 positions agree with TRBD1. Germline V CDR1 and CDR2: SGHKS, YYEKEE (reference sequence). The trim removed 5 bases at V and 8 bases at J, leaving 12 bases unmatched. CDR3 size: 14 residues. This CDR3 is CASRRQGGAWGYTF. The CDR3 nucleotides are TGTGCCAGCAGACGACAGGGTGGGGCATGGGGCTACACCTTC.

The chain has TRBV18 and TRBJ1-1, with D unresolved. V lost 1 base, J lost 4 bases, and 16 bases lay in between. Germline-derived CDR1 and CDR2 are KGHSH and LQKENI. The CDR3 covers 16 residues. The DNA of the CDR3 is TGTGCCAGCTCACCACGTTTAACAGTGGCCAGCACTGAAGCTTTCTTT. Translated: CASSPRLTVASTEAFF.

This chain links TRBV14 with TRBJ2-7; tentative D call: TRBD1 (6 bases). This CDR3 comprises 14 residues. Germline CDR1 SGHDN, CDR2 FVKESK. Trimming shortened V by 4 bases and J by 5 bases, and 15 bases separated the two germline ends. CDR3 in DNA: TGTGCCAGCAGCCCCCAAGGGGGAGCGGACGAGCAGTACTTC. It translates to CASSPQGGADEQYF. The complete variable domain, with remaining parts taken from reference TRBV14 and TRBJ2-7, reads EAGVTQFPSHSVIEKGQTVTLRCDPISGHDNLYWYRRVMGKEIKFLLHFVKESKQDESGMPNNRFLAERTGGTYSTLKVQPAELEDSGVYFCASSPQGGADEQYFGPGTRLTVT.

This clone was observed once. The rearrangement uses TRBV5-1 and TRBJ2-7, with 7 bases lining up with TRBD1. Trimming removed 2 bases from V and 0 bases from J; junction bases left unmatched: 5. Per the germline V gene, CDR1 is SGHRS and CDR2 is YFSETQ. CDR3 length: 15 residues. In DNA form, the CDR3 reads TGCGCCAGCAGCTTAAGCCCAGGGGGCTCCTACGAGCAGTACTTC. Amino acid sequence: CASSLSPGGSYEQYF.

The chain carries TRBV5-1 and TRBJ2-3; D may be TRBD2 (6 bases). Germline loops: CDR1 SGHRS, CDR2 YFSETQ. Trimming took 3 bases from V and 0 from J, leaving 14 bases between them. CDR3 size: 16 residues. CDR3 amino acids: CASSSKGTGSTDTQYF. The CDR3 bases are TGCGCCAGCAGCTCTAAGGGGACTGGTAGCACAGATACGCAGTATTTT.

The CDR3 nucleotides are TGTGCCAGCAGCTCCGACGCGAGCGCAGGGGAGACCCAGTACTTC. Amino acid sequence: CASSSDASAGETQYF. The chain has TRBV13 and TRBJ2-5, with D possibly TRBD1 on 5 matching bases. Trimming took off 4 bases at V and 5 bases at J, with 17 bases between the two ends. CDR1 is PRHDT and CDR2 is FYEKMQ in the germline V gene (reference sequence). The length of the CDR3 is 15 residues.

The rearrangement joins TRBV28 to TRBJ1-2; D is possibly TRBD1 (5 bases). V lost 4 bases to trimming and J lost 3 bases, with 15 bases between them. The CDR3 has 15 residues. Germline CDR1 MDHEN, CDR2 SYDVKM. The CDR3 bases are TGTGCCAGCAGTTGGGGGATACCTGGAGACTATGGCTACACCTTC. Its protein product is CASSWGIPGDYGYTF.

This clone is a singleton in its sample. This sequence joins TRBV30 and TRBJ1-3; D may be TRBD1 (5 bases). V was clipped by 1 base and J by 0 bases, with 19 bases between them. CDR1 is GTSNPN, CDR2 SVGIG, per germline (reference sequence). The CDR3 spans 18 residues. The CDR3 region is CAWSGLGHLPTSGNTIYF. In nucleotides, the CDR3 is TGTGCCTGGAGTGGCCTTGGACACTTGCCGACCTCTGGAAACACCATATATTTT.

As DNA, the CDR3 is TGTGCCAGCAGCTCCGACGGCCACAACGCCGGGGAGCTGTTTTTT. Amino acids: CASSSDGHNAGELFF. The chain is built from TRBV7-2 and TRBJ2-2; D is ambiguous. Trimming cost V 4 bases and J 6 bases, with 15 bases left between them. The CDR3 length is 15 residues. Per the germline V gene, CDR1 is SGHTA and CDR2 is FQGNSA.

DNA for the CDR3: TGTGCCAGTAACTATGGAACTAGGGCAGATACGCAGTATTTT. Amino acids: CASNYGTRADTQYF. The chain carries TRBV19 and TRBJ2-3; D is possibly TRBD2 (5 bases). CDR1 is LNHDA and CDR2 is SQIVND in the germline V gene (reference sequence). There are 14 residues in the CDR3. Trimming took 7 bases from V and 4 from J, leaving 15 bases between them.

V and J are TRBV5-1 and TRBJ2-1, with 10 bases that match TRBD1. V was pared by 6 bases and J by 4 bases, with 7 bases of the junction left unmatched. The CDR3 contains 15 residues. Germline V gene data show CDR1 as SGHRS and CDR2 as YFSETQ. The CDR3 DNA sequence: TGCGCCAGCACCGTGACAGGGGGCGAGTACAATGAGCAGTTCTTC. Its protein is CASTVTGGEYNEQFF.

V usage is TRBV11-2 and J usage is TRBJ1-1; no clear D. This CDR3 has 13 amino acids. The germline V gene has CDR1 SGHAT and CDR2 FQNNGV. Trimming removed 1 base at V and 5 bases at J, with 8 bases between. For the CDR3, the DNA is TGTGCCAGCAGCTTAGCGTTGGGAACTGAAGCTTTCTTT. This translates into CASSLALGTEAFF.

The chain carries TRBV5-6 and TRBJ2-6, with 7 bases fitting TRBD1. Germline CDR1 and CDR2: SGHDT and YYEEEE. V shed 5 bases, J shed 1 base, and the junction held 3 bases outside the gene matches. The CDR3 consists of 15 residues. CDR3 nucleotides: TGTGCCAGCAGGTTACAGGGGTCTGGGGCCAACGTCCTGACTTTC. It specifies CASRLQGSGANVLTF.

The chain has TRBV7-6 and TRBJ2-7; 13 positions match TRBD2. After removal of 5 bases from V and 5 bases from J, the junction contained 6 bases not matched to a gene. The CDR3 totals 15 residues. Germline CDR1 SGHVS, CDR2 FNYEAQ. The chain's CDR3 is CASSQGGTSGDEQYF. CDR3 DNA sequence: TGTGCCAGCAGCCAAGGTGGGACTAGCGGGGACGAGCAGTACTTC.

The V gene is TRBV5-6, the J gene TRBJ2-7, with 7 bases lining up with TRBD1. Germline values: CDR1 SGHDT, CDR2 YYEEEE. Germline trimming cut 4 bases from V and 1 base from J; bases unmatched to any gene: 2. This CDR3 spans 13 amino acids. The CDR3 nucleotides read TGTGCCAGCAGCAAGGGGGCGTCCTACGAGCAGTACTTC. Amino acid sequence: CASSKGASYEQYF.

This clone was recorded once. This chain uses TRBV28 with TRBJ1-5; 7 nucleotides align to TRBD1. The germline V gene encodes CDR1 MDHEN and CDR2 SYDVKM. The CDR3 extends over 19 amino acids. The trim removed 3 bases at V and 2 bases at J, leaving 16 bases unmatched. CDR3 bases: TGTGCCAGCAGTTTCCCCCGACAGGGAACTGTGGGTGGCAATCAGCCCCAGCATTTT. The encoded protein is CASSFPRQGTVGGNQPQHF.

The rearrangement joins TRBV10-3 to TRBJ2-1, with D perhaps TRBD1 (6 bases). The CDR3 is 16 residues long. Trimming removed 2 bases at V and 5 bases at J, with 16 bases between. Looked up from germline, CDR1 is ENHRY and CDR2 is SYGVKD. The chain's CDR3 is CAISETTGRKDNEQFF. In nucleotides, the CDR3 is TGTGCCATCAGTGAGACCACAGGGAGAAAAGACAATGAGCAGTTCTTC.